This section outlines one T cell receptor (beta chain) sequence together with its context. The CDR3 extends over 13 amino acids. Germline V gene lookup returns CDR1 LGHNA and CDR2 YNFKEQ. With 0 bases removed from V and 6 bases from J, the gap between germline ends came to 9 bases. This sample is drawn from a study of blood T cell repertoires in COVID-19. Study in general: Acute-phase and convalescent COVID-19 samples originated in the United States, Italy and Spain.

Categorization into cohorts depended on clinical history that participants reported. Either two negative PCRs, clearance, or symptom resolution qualified Cohort 3 donors as recovered. As originally analysed: Using reference gene primer amplification, nucleated cell counts were estimated. Sequencing was performed with immunoSEQ multiplex PCR; in TCRdb, only in-frame clones are kept and a portion is missing. V and J calls and clone size come straight from that table; D and trimming were deduced from the DNA. The sample lists approximately 250,000 clones; 88% were seen once. The chain uses TRBV4-2 and TRBJ2-7; unclear D gene. Specimen: PBMCs or T cells enriched from blood (not recorded which). This TCR came from a woman in her 30s who had recovered from COVID-19. CDR3 loop: CASSQEAPGEQYF. The CDR3 coding sequence is TGTGCCAGCAGCCAAGAGGCCCCGGGCGAGCAGTACTTC.